This T cell receptor beta chain derives from a study of blood T cell repertoires in COVID-19. TCRdb's copy holds only in-frame clones and misses some; the assay was immunoSEQ multiplex PCR. The table lists some 200,000 clones, about 85% of them singletons. Germline V gene lookup returns CDR1 SGHRS and CDR2 YFSETQ. Between the trimmed V and J ends, which lost 4 bases and 0 bases, there was a span of 11 bases. The CDR3 consists of 15 residues. The genes are TRBV5-1 and TRBJ1-3; a possible D gene is TRBD1 (5 bases). Material: peripheral blood. The source is a woman of 80 years or more with COVID-19, enrolled during active disease. The CDR3 DNA follows: TGCGCCAGCAGCCCGCGGGGGGGCTCTGGAAACACCATATATTTT. This codes for CASSPRGGSGNTIYF.